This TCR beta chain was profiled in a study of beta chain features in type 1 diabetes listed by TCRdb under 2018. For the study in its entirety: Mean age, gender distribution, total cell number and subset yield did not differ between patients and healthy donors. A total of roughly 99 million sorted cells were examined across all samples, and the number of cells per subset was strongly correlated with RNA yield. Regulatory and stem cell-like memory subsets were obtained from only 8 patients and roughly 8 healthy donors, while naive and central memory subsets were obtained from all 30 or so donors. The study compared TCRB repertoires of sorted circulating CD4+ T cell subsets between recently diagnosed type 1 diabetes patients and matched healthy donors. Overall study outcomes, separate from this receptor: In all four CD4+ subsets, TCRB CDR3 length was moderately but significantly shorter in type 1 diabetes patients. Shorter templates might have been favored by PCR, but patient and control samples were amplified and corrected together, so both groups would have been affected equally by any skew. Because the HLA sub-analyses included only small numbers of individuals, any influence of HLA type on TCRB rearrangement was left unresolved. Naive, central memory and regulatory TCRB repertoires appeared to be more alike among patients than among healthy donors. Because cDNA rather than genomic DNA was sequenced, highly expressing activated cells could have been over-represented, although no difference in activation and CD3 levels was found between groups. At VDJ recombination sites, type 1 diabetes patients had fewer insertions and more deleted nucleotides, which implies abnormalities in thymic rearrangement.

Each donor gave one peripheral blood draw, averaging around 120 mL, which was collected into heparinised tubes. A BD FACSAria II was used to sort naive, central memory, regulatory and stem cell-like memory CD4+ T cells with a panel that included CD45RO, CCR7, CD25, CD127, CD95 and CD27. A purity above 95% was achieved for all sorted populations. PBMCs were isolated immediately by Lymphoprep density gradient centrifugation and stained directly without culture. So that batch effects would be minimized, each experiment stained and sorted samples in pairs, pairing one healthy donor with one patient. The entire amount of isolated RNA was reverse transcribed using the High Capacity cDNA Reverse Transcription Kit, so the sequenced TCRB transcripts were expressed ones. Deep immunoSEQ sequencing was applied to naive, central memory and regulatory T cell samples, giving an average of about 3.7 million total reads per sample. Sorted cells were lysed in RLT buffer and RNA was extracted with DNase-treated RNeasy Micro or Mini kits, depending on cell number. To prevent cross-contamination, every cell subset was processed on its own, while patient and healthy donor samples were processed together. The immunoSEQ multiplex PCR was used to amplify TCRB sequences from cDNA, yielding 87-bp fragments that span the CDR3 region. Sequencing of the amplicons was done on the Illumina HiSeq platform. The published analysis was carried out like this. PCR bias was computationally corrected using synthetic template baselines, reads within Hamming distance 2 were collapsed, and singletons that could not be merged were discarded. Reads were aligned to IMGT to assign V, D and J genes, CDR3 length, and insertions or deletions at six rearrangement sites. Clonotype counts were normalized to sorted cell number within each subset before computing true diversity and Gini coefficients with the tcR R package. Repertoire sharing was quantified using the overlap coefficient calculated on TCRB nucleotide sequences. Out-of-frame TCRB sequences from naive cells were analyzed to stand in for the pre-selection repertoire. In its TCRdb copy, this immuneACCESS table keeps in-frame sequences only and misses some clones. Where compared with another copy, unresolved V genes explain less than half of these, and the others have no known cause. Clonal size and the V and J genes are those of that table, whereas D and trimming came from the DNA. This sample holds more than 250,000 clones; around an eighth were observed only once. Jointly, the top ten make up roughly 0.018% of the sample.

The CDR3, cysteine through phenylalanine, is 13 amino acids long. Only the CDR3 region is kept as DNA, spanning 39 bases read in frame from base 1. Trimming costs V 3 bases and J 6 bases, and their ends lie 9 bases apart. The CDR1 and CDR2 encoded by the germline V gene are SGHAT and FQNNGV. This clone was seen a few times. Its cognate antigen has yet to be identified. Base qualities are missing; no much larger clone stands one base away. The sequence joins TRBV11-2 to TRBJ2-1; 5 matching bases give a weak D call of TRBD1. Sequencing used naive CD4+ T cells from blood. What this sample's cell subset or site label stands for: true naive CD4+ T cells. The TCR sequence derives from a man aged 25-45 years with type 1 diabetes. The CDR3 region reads CASSFPTVNEQFF. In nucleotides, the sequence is TGTGCCAGCAGCTTCCCGACAGTCAATGAGCAGTTCTTC.